This T cell receptor (beta chain) was profiled in a study of T-cell reconstitution after alpha-beta-depleted transplantation in children. Unique molecular identifiers were incorporated into the prepared TCRbeta library. TCRdb ran MiXCR on the PCR reads and lists one entry per CDR3 protein. This sample has 670,000 or so distinct CDR3 sequences, with about 12% found just once. Trimming took 7 bases from V and 3 from J, leaving 12 bases between them. CDR3 length: 12 amino acids. Per the germline V gene, CDR1 is SQVTM and CDR2 is ANQGSEA. The source material was PBMCs, sampled before TCRalphabeta/CD19-depleted stem cell transplant. The chain employs TRBV29-1 and TRBJ1-1, with D possibly matching TRBD1 (5 bases). The clonotype comes from a girl aged 2 to 10 with congenital amegakaryocytic thrombocytopenia, due to receive a stem cell transplant. In DNA, the CDR3 is TGCAGCGCCGTCGGGGGAGACACTGAAGCTTTCTTT. Amino acid sequence: CSAVGGDTEAFF.